These 14 T cell receptor beta chains were all obtained from the same sample, sequenced in a study of TIL therapy for anti-PD-1-resistant metastatic lung cancer (dated by TCRdb to about 2021). Using bias-controlled multiplex PCR with the immunoSEQ v3 hsTCRB kit, the TCR beta CDR3 regions were amplified from genomic DNA. TCRdb took over this immuneACCESS table, retaining in-frame rearrangements with V and J assigned. Such tables are incomplete; in checked studies, under half of the missing clones stem from an unresolved V gene, and the remainder is unexplained. Across this sample there are tens of thousands of clones, with 65% to 90% seen only once. The ten biggest clones cover 4% to 6% of the sample. In the paper's terms, the time point label means: pre-treatment sample, taken before nivolumab and TIL therapy. Source: blood, taken at baseline. The receptors were gathered from a person between 25 and 80 years old with non-small cell lung cancer.

The chain combines TRBV12-3 or TRBV12-4 with TRBJ2-3; no definite D call. Between the trimmed V and J ends, which lost 7 bases and 6 bases, there was a span of 11 bases. This CDR3 is 12 amino acids long. The CDR3: CASKARPDTQYF. In DNA, the CDR3 is TGTGCCAGCAAGGCTCGACCTGATACGCAGTATTTT.

This chain joins TRBV29-1 and TRBJ2-1; the match to TRBD2 covers 10 bases. Germline loops: CDR1 SQVTM, CDR2 ANQGSEA. The length of the CDR3 is 14 residues. J was trimmed by 9 bases and V by 4 bases; bases with no gene match: 9. DNA of the CDR3: TGCAGCGTTGGGGTTAGCGGGAGGTTCGGTGAGCAGTTCTTC. Its protein product is CSVGVSGRFGEQFF.

V usage is TRBV2 and J usage is TRBJ2-7, with D maybe TRBD1 (5 bases). CDR1 SNHLY and CDR2 FYNNEI come from the germline V gene. The CDR3 is 11 residues long. Trimming stripped 6 bases from V and 2 bases from J, with 5 bases between. Written as DNA, the CDR3 is TGTGCCAGCAGGACAGCCTACGAGCAGTACTTC. This translates into CASRTAYEQYF.

V and J are TRBV11-2 and TRBJ2-2, with D perhaps matching TRBD1 or TRBD2 (5 bases each). The CDR3 extends over 15 amino acids. Per the germline V gene, CDR1 is SGHAT and CDR2 is FQNNGV. Trimming took 2 bases from V and 3 from J, leaving 10 bases between them. The chain's CDR3 is CASSLNGADTGELFF. CDR3 DNA sequence: TGTGCCAGCAGCTTAAACGGGGCGGACACCGGGGAGCTGTTTTTT.

The CDR3, as DNA: TGTGCCAGTAGTATCCGGCGGTCCACAACTAATGAAAAACTGTTTTTT. Protein: CASSIRRSTTNEKLFF. V gene TRBV19 combines with J gene TRBJ1-4, with D unresolved. The germline gives CDR1 LNHDA, CDR2 SQIVND (reference sequence). V was trimmed by 3 bases and J by 0 bases, leaving 11 bases between them. The CDR3 runs to 16 residues.

The rearrangement joins TRBV24-1 to TRBJ2-3, with TRBD2 matching 7 bases. The CDR3 loop spans 16 amino acids. With V trimmed by 0 bases and J by 0 bases, 2 bases remained unmatched. Germline CDR1 and CDR2: KGHDR and SFDVKD. CDR3: CATSDLMGGSTDTQYF. Written as DNA, the CDR3 is TGTGCCACCAGTGATTTGATGGGAGGGAGCACAGATACGCAGTATTTT.

The genes are TRBV5-1 and TRBJ2-5; 7 nucleotides agree with TRBD2. CDR3 size: 14 residues. Germline assignment: CDR1 SGHRS and CDR2 YFSETQ. With 4 bases clipped from V and 0 bases from J, the junction kept 3 bases outside the gene matches. The CDR3 region is CASSGDYNQETQYF. The CDR3 region has the DNA TGCGCCAGCAGCGGGGACTACAACCAAGAGACCCAGTACTTC.

V gene TRBV6-5 combines with J gene TRBJ1-3; D uncertain. This CDR3 spans 15 amino acids. CDR1 and CDR2 (germline): MNHEY, SVGAGI. Trimming took 6 bases from V and 9 from J, leaving 21 bases between them. The CDR3 spells CASSSGSSGGFTIYF. The CDR3 region has the DNA TGTGCCAGCAGCTCCGGGAGCTCGGGAGGGTTCACCATATATTTT.

J is TRBJ2-3 and V is TRBV18; no clear D. CDR3 length: 17 amino acids. In germline, CDR1 is KGHSH, CDR2 LQKENI. V gave up 0 bases and J gave up 2 bases, with 15 bases separating them. CDR3 protein: CASSPPDRVPLTDTQYF. CDR3 DNA sequence: TGTGCCAGCTCACCACCGGATCGGGTCCCCCTCACAGATACGCAGTATTTT.

This chain joins TRBV28 and TRBJ2-3; maybe TRBD1 (6 bases). Germline CDR1 and CDR2: MDHEN and SYDVKM. The CDR3 spans 15 residues. Trimming took 3 bases from V and 0 from J, leaving 10 bases between them. CDR3 residues: CASSLGTTSTDTQYF. The CDR3 nucleotides read TGTGCCAGCAGTTTGGGGACAACTAGCACAGATACGCAGTATTTT. Supplemented by reference TRBV28 and TRBJ2-3, the full variable domain reads DVKVTQSSRYLVKRTGEKVFLECVQDMDHENMFWYRQDPGLGLRLIYFSYDVKMKEKGDIPEGYSVSREKKERFSLILESASTNQTSMYLCASSLGTTSTDTQYFGPGTRLTVL.

DNA of the CDR3: TGTGCCAGCAGCCAAGGGGGAGGAAACACCATATATTTT. Translated, it gives CASSQGGGNTIYF. The chain combines TRBV3-1 (or the pseudogene TRBV3-2) with TRBJ1-3; D unresolved. Deletions cut 1 base from V and 4 bases from J, with 5 bases between. The CDR3 is made up of 13 amino acids. Germline assignment: CDR1 LGHDT and CDR2 YNNKEL (reference sequence).

V usage is TRBV7-2 and J usage is TRBJ2-1; 8 positions agree with TRBD2. This CDR3 region has 16 residues. The J segment lost 8 bases and the V segment lost 0 bases, leaving 9 bases of the junction unmatched. The germline CDR1 and CDR2 sequences are SGHTA and FQGNSA. CDR3 in amino acids: CASSLAPRGGLDEQFF. CDR3 nucleotides: TGTGCCAGCAGCTTAGCGCCTCGGGGGGGATTGGATGAGCAGTTCTTC.

The CDR3 nucleotides are TGCAGCGTGGGGACAGCCCCGCGGGGCTACACCTTC. Translated: CSVGTAPRGYTF. The chain employs TRBV29-1 and TRBJ1-2; 7 bases align to TRBD1. This CDR3 is built from 12 residues. Germline lookup yields CDR1 SQVTM and CDR2 ANQGSEA. The trim removed 6 bases at V and 8 bases at J, leaving 9 bases unmatched.

The gene calls are TRBV11-2 and TRBJ1-1, with TRBD1 identical over 8 bases. V lost 5 bases to trimming and J lost 0 bases; unmatched junction nucleotides: 5. CDR1 and CDR2 from the germline V gene are SGHAT and FQNNGV. This CDR3 has 15 amino acids. The CDR3 DNA sequence: TGTGCCAGCAGCCCGGCAGGGGGCTTGAACACTGAAGCTTTCTTT. It translates to CASSPAGGLNTEAFF. Supplemented by reference TRBV11-2 and TRBJ1-1, the full variable domain reads EAGVAQSPRYKIIEKRQSVAFWCNPISGHATLYWYQQILGQGPKLLIQFQNNGVVDDSQLPKDRFSAERLKGVDSTLKIQPAKLEDSAVYLCASSPAGGLNTEAFFGQGTRLTVV.